What follows are 20 T cell receptor beta chains derived from one specimen sequenced in a study of CD4 and CD8 cells across lung adenocarcinoma regions. TCRdb used MiXCR to reprocess the PCR reads, holding one entry per CDR3 protein. The sample yields tens of thousands of distinct CDR3 sequences, around 50% seen once. Sequencing input: CD8+ T cells from the center of a lung tumor. Source of these receptors: a female donor with lung adenocarcinoma. The CD4 and CD8 labels of this study may be unreliable.

Note on this clonotype: At one end, the junction sequence differs from germline, possibly due to a read error. The chain combines TRBV12-3 or TRBV12-4 with TRBJ2-3; possible D gene TRBD2, 6 bases. The CDR3 runs 18 residues. This CDR3 reads CASSCAGTGFTSTDTQYF. The CDR3, as DNA: TGTGCCAGCAGTTGTGCGGGGACCGGGTTCACTAGCACAGATACGCAGTATTTC.

The rearrangement joins TRBV6-1 to TRBJ2-3, with D possibly TRBD2 on 6 matching bases. The J call may be incorrect, as the DNA end agrees better with TRBJ2-7. The CDR3 has 15 amino acids. Germline V lookup: CDR1 MNHNS, CDR2 SASEGT. The CDR3 protein is CASSAGAVNPDTQYF. DNA of the CDR3: TGTGCCAGCAGTGCGGGAGCGGTGAACCCAGACACGCAGTACTTC.

The rearrangement links TRBV10-1 to TRBJ2-1, with a weak D call TRBD2 (5 bases). The V gene lost 4 bases and the J gene lost 0 bases, with 7 bases spanning the gap. CDR3 size: 14 residues. Germline-derived CDR1 and CDR2 are WNHNN and SYGVQD (reference sequence). In DNA form, the CDR3 reads TGCGCCAGCAGTGGAGGGAGCTCCTACAATGAGCAGTTCTTC. Residues: CASSGGSSYNEQFF.

The CDR3 bases are TGTGCCAGCACGGGAGGGGTGAACACTGAAGCTTTCTTT. Protein: CASTGGVNTEAFF. The V gene is TRBV7-9, the J gene TRBJ1-1; weak D call: TRBD1 (5 bases). V gave up 7 bases and J gave up 0 bases, with 9 bases separating them. The CDR3 is made up of 13 amino acids. Germline V CDR1 and CDR2: SEHNR, FQNEAQ (reference sequence).

The table lists this clonotype with a few counts. The V and J genes are TRBV27 and TRBJ2-1, with 8 bases aligning to TRBD1. The germline V gene encodes CDR1 MNHEY and CDR2 SMNVEV (reference sequence). This CDR3 has 15 amino acids. Trimming removed 5 bases from V and 3 bases from J; junction bases left unmatched: 6. The CDR3 DNA reads TGTGCCAGCAGTCCATCAGGGGGCCGCTACAATGAGCAGTTCTTC. As protein: CASSPSGGRYNEQFF.

Here the CDR3 reads CASSYVGQPYNEQFF. The DNA for the CDR3 is TGTGCCAGCAGTTACGTAGGACAACCCTACAATGAGCAGTTCTTC. The rearrangement links TRBV6-5 to TRBJ2-1, with D perhaps matching TRBD1 (5 bases). CDR3 length: 15 residues. Germline values: CDR1 MNHEY, CDR2 SVGAGI. Trimming stripped 2 bases from V and 2 bases from J, with 10 bases between.

In its sample, this clonotype is medium-sized. The rearrangement links TRBV27 to TRBJ1-1; a possible D gene is TRBD1 (5 bases). The CDR3 covers 13 residues. Germline values: CDR1 MNHEY, CDR2 SMNVEV (reference sequence). The V and J ends lost 2 bases and 4 bases respectively, with 8 bases between them. The CDR3, as DNA: TGTGCCAGCAGTTTAAGGGGAACCACTGAAGCTTTCTTT. Residues: CASSLRGTTEAFF.

This clonotype was detected only a few times. This chain connects TRBV6-5 to TRBJ2-7; D gene unclear. This CDR3 region has 15 residues. The V end lost 1 base, the J end lost 0 bases, and 10 bases lay between the germline ends. CDR1 MNHEY and CDR2 SVGAGI come from the germline V gene. DNA of the CDR3: TGTGCCAGCAGTTACTTGGCTCCCAACTCCTACGAGCAGTACTTC. The encoded protein is CASSYLAPNSYEQYF.

Only a few counts were recorded for this clonotype. The V gene is TRBV7-2, the J gene TRBJ2-3; 8 bases are shared with TRBD2. The CDR3 length is 13 residues. V was pared by 3 bases and J by 5 bases, with 1 base of the junction left unmatched. Germline V gene lookup returns CDR1 SGHTA and CDR2 FQGNSA. The CDR3 coding sequence is TGTGCCAGCAGCTTCGCGGGAGGAGATACGCAGTATTTT. Protein product: CASSFAGGDTQYF.

At least ten counts were recorded for this clonotype. The J gene is TRBJ2-3, the V gene TRBV4-2; D unresolved. Trimming took off 1 base at V and 6 bases at J, with 2 bases between the two ends. The germline gives CDR1 LGHNA, CDR2 YNFKEQ. The CDR3 extends over 11 amino acids. In nucleotides, the CDR3 is TGTGCCAGCAGCCAAGGGGATACGCAGTATTTT. This codes for CASSQGDTQYF.

Points on this clonotype: The germline gene is not matched at one end of the junction; a read error may be the cause. V usage is TRBV27 and J usage is TRBJ2-3; perhaps D is TRBD1 or TRBD2 (5 bases each). This CDR3 is built from 15 residues. Germline loops: CDR1 MNHEY, CDR2 SMNVEV (reference sequence). The CDR3 bases are TGTGCCAGGGGGCCCCGGGGTAGTGGCACAGAGACGCAGTACTTT. Translating it yields CARGPRGSGTETQYF.

The J gene is TRBJ2-5, the V gene TRBV6-5; D assignment may be TRBD1 or TRBD2 (5 bases each). V lost 0 bases and J lost 1, with 9 bases in between. The CDR3 is 15 amino acids. Germline V gene lookup returns CDR1 MNHEY and CDR2 SVGAGI. CDR3 loop: CASSYSRGTQETQYF. The CDR3 DNA is TGTGCCAGCAGTTACTCAAGAGGGACCCAAGAGACCCAGTACTTC.

The sample holds many counts of this clonotype. The chain combines TRBV10-3 with TRBJ2-1; weak D call: TRBD2 (6 bases). The J call is doubtful: the DNA matches TRBJ2-7 better. This CDR3 contains 15 residues. Germline V lookup: CDR1 ENHRY, CDR2 SYGVKD. The CDR3 here is CAISSGSGWSYEQYF. The CDR3 nucleotides are TGTGCCATCAGTTCCGGGAGCGGGTGGTCCTACGAGCAGTACTTC.

The table lists this clonotype with a few counts. At one end the junction does not follow the germline gene, possibly because of a read error. V gene TRBV12-5 combines with J gene TRBJ2-1; no reliable D call. The CDR3 is 12 amino acids. Germline values: CDR1 LGHNT, CDR2 FRNRAP. CDR3 region: CASGLGGPEKDF. The DNA for the CDR3 is TGTGCTAGTGGTTTGGGCGGCCCAGAGAAAGACTTC.

Notes on this clonotype: One end of the junction does not line up with germline, which may come from a read error. This chain uses TRBV5-1 with TRBJ2-3, with 8 bases fitting TRBD2. The CDR3 has 14 residues. The germline V gene encodes CDR1 SGHRS and CDR2 YFSETQ. CDR3 residues: CAGSGGLAPDTQYF. In DNA, the CDR3 is TGCGCGGGCAGCGGCGGACTAGCCCCAGATACCCAGTATTTT. Drawing the rest from reference TRBV5-1 and TRBJ2-3, the complete variable domain is KAGVTQTPRYLIKTRGQQVTLSCSPISGHRSVSWYQQTPGQGLQFLFEYFSETQRNKGNFPGRFSGRQFSNSRSEMNVSTLELGDSALYLCAGSGGLAPDTQYFGPGTRLTVL.

This chain uses TRBV10-3 with TRBJ2-6; D is tentatively TRBD1 or TRBD2 (5 bases each). Germline V gene lookup returns CDR1 ENHRY and CDR2 SYGVKD. This CDR3 comprises 16 residues. The ends were cut back, 5 bases at V and 0 bases at J, with 11 bases in the middle. Here the CDR3 DNA reads TGTGCCATCAGTCAACCAGGGAGCTCTGGGGCCAACGTCCTGACTTTC. Residues: CAISQPGSSGANVLTF.

The chain uses TRBV6-1 and TRBJ2-4, with D perhaps TRBD1 or TRBD2 (6 bases each). V was trimmed by 9 bases and J by 10 bases, leaving 25 bases between them. This CDR3 comprises 15 residues. Germline V gene lookup returns CDR1 MNHNS and CDR2 SASEGT. The CDR3 spells CARGMGGGEGEIQYF. CDR3 coding DNA: TGTGCCAGGGGGATGGGGGGCGGTGAGGGGGAGATTCAGTACTTC.

Points on this clonotype: Compared with germline, one end of the junction differs, possibly owing to a read error. The rearrangement uses TRBV28 and TRBJ2-3, with no clear D. This CDR3 comprises 14 residues. The germline V gene has CDR1 MDHEN and CDR2 SYDVKM. CDR3 coding DNA: TGTGCCAGCGCTGGGGAAAAGAAATACAATGAGCAGTTCTTT. Residues: CASAGEKKYNEQFF.

This clonotype was observed once. The J gene is TRBJ2-1, the V gene TRBV6-1; D perhaps matches TRBD1 (5 bases). Deletions cut 1 base from V and 1 base from J, with 11 bases between. The CDR3 consists of 16 residues. The germline V gene has CDR1 MNHNS and CDR2 SASEGT. CDR3 sequence: CASSEEGRASYNEQFF. The CDR3 DNA reads TGTGCCAGCAGTGAAGAGGGCAGGGCGTCCTACAATGAGCAGTTCTTC.

The chain uses TRBV7-2 and TRBJ1-1, with TRBD1 identical over 8 bases. The CDR3 runs to 14 residues. Germline-derived CDR1 and CDR2 are SGHTA and FQGNSA. V lost 2 bases, J lost 5 bases, and 4 bases stayed unmatched. As DNA, the CDR3 is TGTGCCAGCAGCTTAACAGGGGGTCGAACTGAAGCTTTCTTT. This gives the protein CASSLTGGRTEAFF.